This is a list of T cell receptor beta chains from one sample in a study of cytomegalovirus exposure and HLA in healthy donors. Measured with immunoSEQ multiplex PCR; TCRdb has only the in-frame clones, and not every one. Seen here are tens of thousands of clones, about 78% observed once, and the top ten hold over 10%. Sequencing used PBMCs. The receptors come from a woman in her 40s in good health and CMV-seropositive. Each CDR3 is given with its conserved first and last residue. The order of the fields is D gene, clone size, J gene, V gene, CDR3 protein, CDR3 DNA. A D gene is named only where the DNA matches it firmly. A clone size is listed for some rows: how often the clone was seen (once, few, many), or a class if it is expanded.

>TRBD2|once|TRBJ2-3|TRBV6-1
CASSEHPASGGADTQYF
TGTGCCAGCAGTGAACACCCCGCTAGCGGGGGGGCCGATACGCAGTATTTT
>TRBD1|NA|TRBJ2-1|TRBV6-5
CASSYGTGGRNNEQFF
TGTGCCAGCAGTTACGGGACAGGGGGCCGAAACAATGAGCAGTTCTTC
>TRBD1|NA|TRBJ2-7|TRBV7-9
CASSANPGTVLDEQYF
TGTGCCAGCAGCGCAAATCCCGGGACAGTGTTGGACGAGCAGTACTTC
>NA|NA|TRBJ1-3|TRBV11-2
CASSVDPSSGNTIYF
TGTGCCAGCAGCGTAGACCCCAGTTCTGGAAACACCATATATTTT
>TRBD2|few|TRBJ2-3|TRBV5-6
CASSLELAGLSTDTQYF
TGTGCCAGCAGCTTGGAACTAGCGGGGCTTAGCACAGATACGCAGTATTTT
>NA|few|TRBJ2-2|TRBV2
CASSDREGGSTGELFF
TGTGCCAGCAGTGATAGGGAGGGGGGAAGCACCGGGGAGCTGTTTTTT
>TRBD2|few|TRBJ2-1|TRBV5-1
CASSPAGASYNEQFF
TGCGCCAGCAGTCCAGCGGGGGCCTCCTACAATGAGCAGTTCTTC
>TRBD2|few|TRBJ2-5|TRBV5-8
CASSSGLAGSETQYF
TGTGCCAGCAGCTCGGGACTAGCGGGGTCAGAGACCCAGTACTTC
>NA|few|TRBJ2-3|TRBV9
CASSVAGGPTDTQYF
TGTGCCAGCAGCGTAGCGGGGGGCCCCACAGATACGCAGTATTTT
>NA|few|TRBJ1-4|TRBV6-6
CASSRDRSREKLFF
TGTGCCAGCAGTCGCGACAGGTCGCGAGAAAAACTGTTTTTT
>NA|NA|TRBJ2-7|TRBV5-8
CASSLEGEPYEQYF
TGTGCCAGCAGCTTGGAAGGAGAACCTTACGAGCAGTACTTC
>TRBD2|NA|TRBJ2-7|TRBV13
CASSFSGLLGGSYEQYF
TGTGCCAGCAGCTTCTCTGGCTTGTTGGGGGGGAGTTACGAGCAGTACTTC
>NA|NA|TRBJ1-3|TRBV2
CASRWGDSGNTIYF
TGTGCCAGCAGGTGGGGGGACTCTGGAAACACCATATATTTT
>TRBD1|few|TRBJ1-2|TRBV4-1
CASSPLTGGAHYGYTF
TGCGCCAGCAGCCCTTTAACAGGGGGGGCACACTATGGCTACACCTTC
>TRBD1|NA|TRBJ2-7|TRBV2
CASRWDRGDEQYF
TGTGCCAGCCGTTGGGACAGGGGGGACGAGCAGTACTTC
>NA|few|TRBJ2-7|TRBV5-1
CASSSSYGEQYF
TGCGCCAGCAGCTCAAGCTACGGGGAGCAGTACTTC
>NA|few|TRBJ2-1|TRBV18
CASSRSGSGSSYNEQFF
TGTGCCAGCTCTAGATCGGGTTCGGGGAGCTCCTACAATGAGCAGTTCTTC
>TRBD2|NA|TRBJ2-2|TRBV7-8
CASSLGTSGVLSGELFF
TGTGCCAGCAGCTTAGGGACTAGCGGGGTATTAAGCGGGGAGCTGTTTTTT
>TRBD1|few|TRBJ2-7|TRBV10-3
CAISPRTGGNEQYF
TGTGCCATCAGTCCACGGACAGGGGGCAACGAGCAGTACTTC
>TRBD1|NA|TRBJ1-2|TRBV5-1
CASSFRLGTGVDPYGYTF
TGCGCCAGCAGCTTCCGGCTAGGGACAGGGGTGGACCCCTATGGCTACACCTTC
>TRBD2|NA|TRBJ2-1|TRBV7-3
CASSLVQGLAGGNEQFF
TGTGCCAGCAGCTTAGTTCAGGGGCTAGCGGGAGGGAATGAGCAGTTCTTC
>TRBD2|NA|TRBJ2-1|TRBV7-3
CASSFGGAMYNEQFF
TGTGCCAGCAGCTTCGGGGGGGCCATGTACAATGAGCAGTTCTTC
>NA|NA|TRBJ2-3|TRBV5-4
CASSPQVGSTDTQYF
TGTGCCAGCAGCCCCCAGGTCGGTAGCACAGATACGCAGTATTTT
>TRBD2|NA|TRBJ2-3|TRBV27
CASSTIAGRGDTQYF
TGTGCCAGCAGCACGATAGCGGGGAGGGGAGATACGCAGTATTTT
>NA|once|TRBJ1-3|TRBV25-1
CASSEVGGNTIYF
TGTGCCAGCAGTGAGGTCGGTGGAAACACCATATATTTT
>NA|NA|TRBJ1-1|TRBV13
CASSSTANTEAFF
TGTGCCAGCAGCTCCACAGCGAACACTGAAGCTTTCTTT
>NA|NA|TRBJ1-2|TRBV2
CASSPQGNALNGYTF
TGTGCCAGCAGCCCACAGGGAAATGCTCTTAATGGCTACACCTTC
>NA|NA|TRBJ1-1|TRBV7-2
CASSLDGAGVGTEAFF
TGTGCCAGCAGCTTAGATGGGGCAGGGGTGGGCACTGAAGCTTTCTTT
>NA|NA|TRBJ1-5|TRBV7-7
CASSLGEGQPQNF
TGTGCCAGCAGCTTAGGGGAGGGCCAGCCCCAGAATTTT
>NA|NA|TRBJ2-1|TRBV6-1
CARADGAMSANEQFF
TGTGCCAGGGCGGATGGCGCGATGTCGGCAAATGAGCAGTTCTTC
>NA|once|TRBJ2-5|TRBV7-2
CASSLARGGTDQETQYF
TGTGCCAGCAGCTTAGCGAGGGGCGGGACTGATCAAGAGACCCAGTACTTC
>NA|NA|TRBJ1-2|TRBV6-1
CASSEAGDSPGYTF
TGTGCCAGCAGTGAAGCTGGAGACAGCCCCGGCTACACCTTC
>TRBD2|NA|TRBJ2-2|TRBV5-1
CASSQPSGGAYSGELFF
TGCGCCAGCAGCCAACCTAGCGGGGGGGCATACTCCGGGGAGCTGTTTTTT
>NA|NA|TRBJ2-5|TRBV6-5
CASSPQGPVETQYF
TGTGCCAGCAGCCCCCAGGGCCCGGTAGAGACCCAGTACTTC
>NA|NA|TRBJ1-1|TRBV19
CASNTQGGLYTEAFF
TGTGCCAGTAACACCCAGGGAGGGCTCTACACTGAAGCTTTCTTT
>NA|NA|TRBJ2-5|TRBV20-1
CSASLQETQYF
TGCAGTGCTAGTCTCCAAGAGACCCAGTACTTC
>TRBD1|NA|TRBJ2-5|TRBV13
CASSFDRGETQYF
TGTGCCAGCAGCTTTGACAGGGGAGAGACCCAGTACTTC
>TRBD1|NA|TRBJ1-2|TRBV5-1
CASSLDGTGSGYTF
TGCGCCAGCAGCTTGGACGGGACAGGGAGTGGCTACACCTTC
>TRBD1|NA|TRBJ1-5|TRBV7-6
CASSLDRDQPQHF
TGTGCCAGCAGCTTGGACAGGGATCAGCCCCAGCATTTT